This is a list of T cell receptor beta chains from one sample in a study of cytomegalovirus exposure and HLA in healthy donors. Sequencing was performed with immunoSEQ multiplex PCR; in TCRdb, only in-frame clones are kept and a portion is missing. Of under 150,000 clones listed, 70% to 85% are singletons. Sequenced material: PBMCs. The receptors here all came from a male donor in good health and CMV-seronegative. The CDR3 runs from the conserved cysteine through the conserved F or W. A D gene is named only where the DNA matches it firmly. Size is stated for part of the rows, as once, few or many counts, or as a class when the clone is expanded.

-	once	TRBJ2-7	TRBV5-1	CASSPGGSGSFYEQYF	TGCGCCAGCAGCCCCGGGGGTAGCGGCTCATTTTACGAGCAGTACTTC
-	-	TRBJ2-2	TRBV4-3	CASSQGLADTGELFF	TGCGCCAGCAGCCAAGGGCTAGCAGATACCGGGGAGCTGTTTTTT
TRBD2	-	TRBJ2-1	TRBV7-9	CASSLAAGDEQFF	TGTGCCAGCAGCTTAGCGGCGGGGGACGAGCAGTTCTTC
TRBD2	-	TRBJ2-3	TRBV7-9	CASSFLREGADTQYF	TGTGCCAGCAGCTTCTTGCGGGAGGGGGCAGATACGCAGTATTTT
TRBD2	-	TRBJ2-1	TRBV6-6	CASSYLGLAANNEQFF	TGTGCCAGCAGTTACTTAGGACTAGCGGCTAACAATGAGCAGTTCTTC
-	-	TRBJ1-4	TRBV21-1	CASSIRWDSNEKLFF	TGTGCCAGCAGCATTCGTTGGGACTCTAATGAAAAACTGTTTTTT
-	-	TRBJ2-1	TRBV6-6	CASTPSGYNEQFF	TGTGCCAGCACTCCGAGCGGCTACAATGAGCAGTTCTTC
TRBD1	-	TRBJ1-5	TRBV30	CAWSAWDSQYQPQHF	TGTGCCTGGAGTGCCTGGGACAGCCAGTATCAGCCCCAGCATTTT
-	-	TRBJ2-5	TRBV15	CATSRVRTQDSETQYF	TGTGCCACCAGCAGAGTCCGGACACAAGATTCGGAGACCCAGTACTTC
TRBD1	-	TRBJ1-2	TRBV2	CASPDRETGGYTF	TGTGCCAGTCCGGACAGGGAGACAGGAGGCTACACCTTC
TRBD2	-	TRBJ2-3	TRBV25-1	CASSDWGTGGFSTDTQYF	TGTGCCAGCAGTGATTGGGGAACGGGGGGATTTAGCACAGATACGCAGTATTTT
TRBD1	-	TRBJ2-4	TRBV4-1	CASSPRQGGKNIQYF	TGCGCCAGCAGCCCAAGACAGGGTGGGAAAAACATTCAGTACTTC
TRBD2	-	TRBJ2-1	TRBV7-8	CASSSGLAGGPRYNEQFF	TGTGCCAGCAGCTCCGGACTAGCGGGAGGGCCTAGATACAATGAGCAGTTCTTC
TRBD1	-	TRBJ1-1	TRBV7-8	CASSLPGTGTVFDTEAFF	TGTGCCAGCAGCTTACCCGGGACAGGGACGGTTTTCGACACTGAAGCTTTCTTT
TRBD2	-	TRBJ2-1	TRBV27	CASSNRLAGGPGSYNEQFF	TGTGCCAGCAGTAACCGACTAGCGGGAGGCCCAGGCTCCTACAATGAGCAGTTCTTC
-	-	TRBJ2-2	TRBV29-1	CSVDVGRPHNTGELFF	TGCAGCGTTGATGTAGGCAGGCCGCATAACACCGGGGAGCTGTTTTTT
-	few	TRBJ2-7	TRBV7-9	CASSLPGPTREQYF	TGTGCCAGCAGCTTGCCCGGGCCTACTAGGGAGCAGTACTTC
TRBD2	-	TRBJ2-5	TRBV2	CASTLAGVEETQYF	TGTGCCAGCACGTTAGCGGGAGTGGAGGAGACCCAGTACTTC
-	-	TRBJ2-7	TRBV30	CAWSLLVSYEQYF	TGTGCCTGGAGCCTACTGGTCTCCTACGAGCAGTACTTC
-	-	TRBJ2-5	TRBV6-5	CASSYSYRTETQYF	TGTGCCAGCAGTTACTCCTATCGAACGGAGACCCAGTACTTC
-	-	TRBJ1-3	TRBV7-9	CASSQQAGNTIYF	TGTGCCAGCAGCCAACAGGCAGGAAACACCATATATTTT
-	once	TRBJ2-2	TRBV6-4	CASKQDVAGELFF	TGTGCCAGCAAGCAGGATGTAGCCGGGGAGCTGTTTTTT
TRBD2	-	TRBJ2-7	TRBV6-1	CASSEYWVAGEYEQYF	TGTGCCAGCAGTGAATATTGGGTAGCGGGAGAGTACGAGCAGTACTTC
-	-	TRBJ2-7	TRBV7-9	CASSLGASVSYEQYF	TGTGCCAGCAGCTTAGGGGCTAGCGTCTCCTACGAGCAGTACTTC
TRBD2	-	TRBJ2-7	TRBV4-1	CASSLGTSGSYEQYF	TGCGCCAGCAGCCTAGGGACTAGCGGGAGCTACGAGCAGTACTTC
-	-	TRBJ2-3	TRBV19	CASYGTSGASDTQYF	TGTGCCAGTTACGGGACTTCCGGGGCGTCAGATACGCAGTATTTT
-	-	TRBJ1-5	TRBV27	CASSPLEGRIQPQHF	TGTGCCAGCAGTCCATTGGAGGGGAGGATCCAGCCCCAGCATTTT
-	-	TRBJ1-2	TRBV7-9	CASSLMVGGNEGYTF	TGTGCCAGCAGCTTAATGGTAGGGGGAAATGAAGGCTACACCTTC
TRBD2	-	TRBJ2-2	TRBV6-4	CASSDSQREATGELFF	TGTGCCAGCAGTGACTCCCAGCGGGAGGCTACCGGGGAGCTGTTTTTT